This T cell receptor beta chain came from a study of blood T cell repertoires in COVID-19 (dated by TCRdb to the early 2020s). General notes on the study: Collaborator samples came from the United States, Italy and Spain and covered acute and convalescent phases of COVID-19. Where available, HLA class I and class II types were taken from metadata supplied by the sample provider and were not determined by assay-based typing. A de-identified subject ID, COVID-19 status, age in years and sex were almost always included in the sample metadata. The samples were drawn from the first 160 participants of the ongoing ImmuneRACE study and from 1,254 subjects provided by 6 global collaborators. Deeply sampled blood TCRbeta repertoires from subjects exposed to, actively infected with, or recovered from COVID-19 were included in the dataset. A freely available public database, intended as a resource for researchers studying the immune response to SARS-CoV-2, is where the repertoires were released. The prospective study material was composed of cDNA or gDNA derived from T cells, B-cell-depleted T cells, or PBMCs.

The collaborating institutions used their own protocols to collect whole blood in K2EDTA tubes. Collaborator samples were shipped for TCRbeta analysis as frozen whole blood, isolated PBMCs, or DNA extracted from either sample type. The CDR3 runs 13 residues from the cysteine to the phenylalanine. Just the 39-base CDR3 DNA is kept, in frame starting at base 1. CDR1 and CDR2 are drawn from the germline V gene: SGDLS, YYNGEE. V sheds 2 bases and J sheds 3 bases, leaving 9 bases between their ends. TCRbeta CDR3 regions were amplified from genomic DNA using the immunoSEQ Assay, a bias-controlled multiplex PCR. Concerning the study's data processing: Within the assay, amplification of reference gene primers was used to estimate how many nucleated cells each sample contained. To quantify the absolute abundance of each unique TCRbeta CDR3 rearrangement, sequence reads were collapsed and filtered. For each sample, productive Simpson clonality was calculated as the square root of Simpson's diversity index across productive rearrangements. What TCRdb holds here is the immuneACCESS table cut down to in-frame rearrangements. Part of the clones is not present; checked against another copy, under half of the missing clones reflect an unresolved V gene, and the others are unexplained. That table is the source of V, J and clone size, and D and trimming were worked out from the DNA. The sample table shows approximately 70,000 clones, and 90% are seen once. Together, the top ten hold roughly 5% of the sample.

The research as a whole found: The amount of clinical and demographic metadata varied by source and participant and was provided uncurated.

Worth noting for this clone: Its antigen specificity is not known. No per-base quality is available; no much larger clone lies one base away.

The chain is assembled from TRBV9 and TRBJ2-7; a tentative D call is TRBD1 (6 bases match). Sequences were obtained from peripheral blood. This receptor was identified in a woman under 30 with acute or convalescent COVID-19. The CDR3 sequence is CASSVRTDYEQYF. In nucleotide form, the sequence is TGTGCCAGCAGCGTGCGGACAGACTACGAGCAGTACTTC.